This T cell receptor (beta chain) was sequenced in a study of T cell clonality in common variable immunodeficiency. Study results and limitations: Authors noted CVID clonality's cause needs subpopulation repertoire sequencing. Fewer TCRbeta clones were shared among CVID subjects than controls. In common variable immunodeficiency, TCR beta chains reportedly carried fewer deletions and N-nucleotide insertions. CVID subjects had higher TCRbeta clonality than healthy controls, most marked in about a third.

As for this clone: Its target is not known. The CDR3 is cut off 3 residues early in the read; its end comes from the germline J gene.

The method was immunoSEQ multiplex PCR; TCRdb's version includes in-frame clones alone and lacks a portion of them. This sample includes 50,000 to 60,000 clones with no singletons; its ten biggest clones take up under 2%. CDR3 size: 16 residues. The V and J ends lost 5 bases and 1 base, in that order; junction bases with no gene match: 10. Germline CDR1 and CDR2: SNHLY and FYNNEI. This chain joins TRBV2 and TRBJ2-7; 8 nucleotides agree with TRBD2. The sequence was obtained from a person aged 18-70 years in good health. The sample comprised peripheral blood mononuclear cells. Incomplete CDR3 DNA: TGTGCCAGCAGTCGCTCCCCGAGCGGGGGTTCCTACGAG. It codes for CASSRSPSGGSYE. The entire CDR3 is CASSRSPSGGSYEQYF.